One and the same sample provided the 22 T cell receptor beta chains below, sequenced in a study of blood T cells in healthy people across ages (dated by TCRdb to about 2015). The receptor library was made with 5' RACE. TCRdb shows the sequencer as Illumina HiSeq 2500. A second PCR of roughly 7 to 11 cycles was performed with a sample-barcoded 5' primer and a J-beta primer mix. TCRdb handled the public reads itself, with Q25 trimming in fastp and clone calling in MiXCR, and kept productive beta chains. When rows share a CDR3 protein, they turn into one entry using the most common DNA and genes. The sample profile shows 540,000 or so distinct CDR3 sequences; under 55% of them were found once. The ten largest account for 20% to 25% of the sample. The source material was blood. These receptors originate from a man aged 80 or over in good health.

V usage is TRBV28 and J usage is TRBJ2-7; D is perhaps TRBD1 (5 bases). Germline-derived CDR1 and CDR2 are MDHEN and SYDVKM. The CDR3 length is 14 residues. The V end lost 6 bases, the J end lost 0 bases, and 12 bases lay between the germline ends. CDR3 loop: CASRDGQGSYEQYF. As DNA, the CDR3 is TGTGCCAGCAGAGACGGACAAGGCTCCTACGAGCAGTACTTC.

A few counts support this clonotype. This chain uses TRBV6-5 with TRBJ2-2; D gene uncertain. Per germline, CDR1 MNHEY and CDR2 SVGAGI. CDR3 length: 15 residues. Trimming cost V 2 bases and J 1 base, with 8 bases left between them. CDR3 DNA sequence: TGTGCCAGCAGTTACAGGGCCCGGAACACCGGGGAGCTGTTTTTT. Protein sequence: CASSYRARNTGELFF.

This clonotype is a singleton in its sample. V gene TRBV21-1 combines with J gene TRBJ2-3. TRBV21-1 is a listed pseudogene. The CDR3 is made up of 13 amino acids. The CDR3 spells CASSKPGTDTQYF. DNA for the CDR3: TGTGCCAGCAGCAAACCTGGGACAGATACGCAGTATTTT.

The chain couples TRBV20-1 to TRBJ2-5, with TRBD1 as a possible D gene (6 bases). The ends were cut back, 6 bases at V and 3 bases at J, with 14 bases in the middle. From germline, CDR1 is DFQATT and CDR2 SNEGSKA (reference sequence). The CDR3 consists of 13 residues. In nucleotides, the CDR3 is TGCAGTGCACCGGGACAAACCAAAGAGACCCAGTACTTC. This codes for CSAPGQTKETQYF.

The chain recombines TRBV9 with TRBJ2-1, with D unresolved. Per the germline V gene, CDR1 is SGDLS and CDR2 is YYNGEE. Trimming shortened V by 1 base and J by 1 base, and 9 bases separated the two germline ends. The CDR3 extends over 15 amino acids. The CDR3: CASSVLEGSYNEQFF. The CDR3 coding sequence is TGTGCCAGCAGCGTACTGGAAGGGTCCTACAATGAGCAGTTCTTC. Drawing the rest from reference TRBV9 and TRBJ2-1, the complete variable domain is DSGVTQTPKHLITATGQRVTLRCSPRSGDLSVYWYQQSLDQGLQFLIQYYNGEERAKGNILERFSAQQFPDLHSELNLSSLELGDSALYFCASSVLEGSYNEQFFGPGTRLTVL.

The gene calls are TRBV30 and TRBJ1-4; no definite D call. The germline V and J ends were trimmed by 4 bases and 8 bases, with 11 bases remaining between them. The CDR3 runs to 12 residues. Germline V lookup: CDR1 GTSNPN, CDR2 SVGIG (reference sequence). CDR3 in DNA: TGTGCCTGGAATCGGGGAGACGAAAAACTGTTTTTT. Protein sequence: CAWNRGDEKLFF. The full variable domain, its missing parts supplied by reference TRBV30 and TRBJ1-4, is SQTIHQWPATLVQPVGSPLSLECTVEGTSNPNLYWYRQAAGRGLQLLFYSVGIGQISSEVPQNLSASRPQDRQFILSSKKLLLSDSGFYLCAWNRGDEKLFFGSGTQLSVL.

V and J are TRBV9 and TRBJ2-1; 7 nucleotides agree with TRBD1. The CDR3 length is 15 residues. Germline V gives CDR1 SGDLS, CDR2 YYNGEE. After removal of 0 bases from V and 10 bases from J, the junction contained 10 bases not matched to a gene. CDR3 DNA sequence: TGTGCCAGCAGCGTAGAAGCGACAGGGAATGGCGAGCAGTTCTTC. Protein sequence: CASSVEATGNGEQFF.

V gene TRBV7-2 combines with J gene TRBJ2-1; TRBD2 matches 8 bases. CDR3 length: 16 residues. Trimming cost V 5 bases and J 8 bases; bases outside gene matches: 14. Germline V gene data show CDR1 as SGHTA and CDR2 as FQGNSA. CDR3 sequence reads: CASSPFASGSSYEQFF. The CDR3 region has the DNA TGTGCCAGCAGCCCCTTTGCCAGCGGGAGTTCGTATGAGCAGTTCTTC.

The CDR3 loop is CSASGRDSEQFF. The CDR3 coding sequence is TGCAGTGCTAGCGGCAGGGACAGTGAGCAGTTCTTC. The V call is TRBV20-1, the J call TRBJ2-1, with 7 bases fitting TRBD1. The V segment lost 3 bases and the J segment 9 bases; nucleotides outside the gene matches: 5. This CDR3 spans 12 amino acids. Germline loops: CDR1 DFQATT, CDR2 SNEGSKA (reference sequence).

This clonotype was found a few times. The V and J genes are TRBV14 and TRBJ2-3; the D call may be TRBD1 or TRBD2 (5 bases each). Trimming removed 2 bases at V and 2 bases at J, with 8 bases between. The CDR3 sequence is 14 residues long. Germline loops: CDR1 SGHDN, CDR2 FVKESK. The CDR3 DNA reads as TGTGCCAGCAGCCAACTGGGGACCACAGATACGCAGTATTTT. Protein product: CASSQLGTTDTQYF.

V gene TRBV2 combines with J gene TRBJ2-7; no definite D call. This CDR3 region has 13 residues. Germline-derived CDR1 and CDR2 are SNHLY and FYNNEI. The V end was cut by 4 bases, the J end by 2 bases, with 9 bases between. DNA of the CDR3: TGTGCCAGCAGTGGAGGACGAGCCTACGAGCAGTACTTC. Translated: CASSGGRAYEQYF.

On this clonotype: Mismatch with germline at one junction end may stem from a read error. V gene TRBV12-3 or TRBV12-4 combines with J gene TRBJ1-5, with D perhaps TRBD1 (5 bases). The CDR3 runs 16 residues. CDR3 residues: CASTLGSGWGNQPQHF. The CDR3 nucleotides read TGTGCCAGCACTTTAGGGTCAGGGTGGGGCAATCAGCCCCAGCATTTT.

This clonotype was seen repeatedly, ten times or more. A read error may explain this, as a much larger clone is one base away. V is TRBV27 and J is TRBJ2-5, with 7 positions matching TRBD1. CDR1 is MNHEY, CDR2 SMNVEV, per germline (reference sequence). V shed 5 bases and J 11 bases; nucleotides not matched to a gene: 8. The CDR3 runs 12 residues. CDR3: CASSKPGGEQYF. As DNA, the CDR3 is TGTGCCAGCAGTAAGCCAGGGGGTGAGCAGTACTTC.

V is TRBV12-3 or TRBV12-4 and J is TRBJ2-5, with D perhaps TRBD1 (5 bases). V lost 6 bases, J lost 7 bases, and 12 bases lay in between. The CDR3 totals 12 residues. The CDR3 sequence is CASRDRTGTQYF. The CDR3 bases are TGTGCCAGCAGAGACCGCACAGGGACCCAGTACTTC.

The chain carries TRBV6-2 or TRBV6-3 and TRBJ2-4; 12 bases agree with TRBD2. V shed 6 bases and J 9 bases; nucleotides not matched to a gene: 12. The CDR3 is made up of 16 amino acids. Germline lookup yields CDR1 MNHEY and CDR2 SVGEGT. For the CDR3, the DNA is TGTGCCAGCAGACGGGGGACTAGCGGGTCCAAGGGCATTCAGTACTTC. This sequence encodes CASRRGTSGSKGIQYF.

The V gene is TRBV12-3 or TRBV12-4, the J gene TRBJ2-1; D may match TRBD1 or TRBD2 (5 bases each). This CDR3 spans 16 amino acids. V shed 6 bases and J shed 10 bases, with 25 bases lying between them. The CDR3 DNA reads TGTGCCAGCAGCCCCCACCTGGGGGATAGGATTCGGGAGCAGTTCTTC. It specifies CASSPHLGDRIREQFF.

This clonotype was observed a handful of times. The chain's CDR3 is CASSPLGASYNEQFF. In nucleotides, the CDR3 is TGTGCCAGCAGCCCCCTGGGCGCCTCCTACAATGAGCAGTTCTTC. The rearrangement uses TRBV27 and TRBJ2-1; D call uncertain. V dropped 6 bases and J dropped 0 bases, with 12 bases sitting between them. In germline, CDR1 is MNHEY, CDR2 SMNVEV (reference sequence). This CDR3 has 15 residues.

The chain has TRBV25-1 and TRBJ2-7; perhaps TRBD1 as D (6 bases). The CDR3 has 12 amino acids. From germline, CDR1 is MGHDK and CDR2 SYGVNS. Trimming stripped 3 bases from V and 12 bases from J, with 15 bases between. Here the CDR3 DNA reads TGTGCCAGCAGTGAGGCGAGGGGGTTTGTGTACTTC. Translating gives CASSEARGFVYF.

This clonotype was observed a few times. The rearrangement joins TRBV5-1 to TRBJ2-3; no clear D. CDR1 and CDR2 (germline): SGHRS, YFSETQ. The CDR3 is 14 amino acids. Trimming removed 0 bases at V and 2 bases at J, with 7 bases between. The CDR3 loop is CASSLAVVTDTQYF. Here the CDR3 DNA reads TGCGCCAGCAGCTTGGCCGTAGTCACAGATACGCAGTATTTT.

The chain links TRBV20-1 to TRBJ2-3; the D is unclear. The CDR3 has 13 amino acids. Germline V gene data show CDR1 as DFQATT and CDR2 as SNEGSKA (reference sequence). V shed 3 bases and J shed 3 bases, with 10 bases lying between them. The CDR3 here is CSASVLGTDTQYF. In nucleotides, the CDR3 is TGCAGTGCTAGTGTCCTAGGAACAGATACGCAGTATTTT.

V and J are TRBV14 and TRBJ2-1, with 8 bases identical to TRBD2. The CDR3 has 19 amino acids. The junction had 19 bases not matched to a gene; V was cut back by 3 bases and J by 6 bases. The germline CDR1 and CDR2 sequences are SGHDN and FVKESK. The CDR3 protein is CASSHVKFEIAGRVNEQFF. The CDR3 DNA is TGTGCCAGCAGCCACGTCAAATTCGAGATAGCGGGAAGGGTCAATGAGCAGTTCTTC.

The rearrangement links TRBV6-2 or TRBV6-3 to TRBJ2-7; 10 bases line up with TRBD2. CDR1 MNHEY and CDR2 SVGEGT come from the germline V gene. The V segment lost 3 bases and the J segment 3 bases; nucleotides outside the gene matches: 5. This CDR3 region has 15 residues. In DNA, the CDR3 is TGTGCCAGCAGTTATTCCAGCGGGAGGGTCTACGAGCAGTACTTC. Translation gives CASSYSSGRVYEQYF.